Presented here are 11 T cell receptor beta chains from one specimen sequenced in a study of beta chain features in type 1 diabetes. What was sequenced were expressed TCRB transcripts, since all of the isolated RNA had been reverse transcribed. The table came from immunoSEQ multiplex PCR; TCRdb's copy has only in-frame clones and leaves some out. Found here are 200,000 to 250,000 clones, around 26% of them singletons; the top ten hold 3.5% to 4%. Sample: central memory CD4+ T cells from blood. The receptors were gathered from a young man in good health.

This sequence joins TRBV5-1 and TRBJ2-7; TRBD2 is a possible D gene (6 bases). CDR3 size: 16 residues. Trimming removed 4 bases at V and 0 bases at J, with 17 bases between. CDR1 and CDR2 (germline): SGHRS, YFSETQ. The CDR3, as DNA: TGCGCCAGCAGCCCGCGGGGAGGCCCCAGCTCCTACGAGCAGTACTTC. Its protein product is CASSPRGGPSSYEQYF.

The chain uses TRBV28 and TRBJ2-3, with 7 bases matching TRBD1. The germline CDR1 and CDR2 sequences are MDHEN and SYDVKM. This CDR3 has 16 residues. V was pared by 5 bases and J by 0 bases, with 8 bases of the junction left unmatched. CDR3 in DNA: TGTGCCAGCAGTCCTTGGGGGACAGCGAGCACAGATACGCAGTATTTT. This translates into CASSPWGTASTDTQYF.

The chain combines TRBV10-1 with TRBJ2-1; 7 nucleotides align to TRBD1. Germline CDR1 reads WNHNN; CDR2 reads SYGVQD (reference sequence). Trimming at V came to 2 bases and at J to 12 bases, leaving 13 bases not matched to a gene. This CDR3 is built from 15 residues. CDR3 protein: CASSEAGWTGEGQFF. DNA of the CDR3: TGCGCCAGCAGTGAGGCGGGCTGGACAGGTGAAGGGCAGTTCTTC.

This clone was counted a few times. The chain recombines TRBV27 with TRBJ2-5; 7 nucleotides line up with TRBD1. V gave up 10 bases and J gave up 3 bases; unmatched junction bases: 8. Per germline, CDR1 MNHEY and CDR2 SMNVEV (reference sequence). This CDR3 is built from 13 residues. The CDR3 loop is CATGDRPKETQYF. CDR3 DNA: TGTGCCACCGGGGACAGACCAAAAGAGACCCAGTACTTC.

V usage is TRBV30 and J usage is TRBJ1-2; 8 nucleotides align to TRBD1. The CDR3 spans 11 residues. CDR1 and CDR2 from the germline V gene are GTSNPN and SVGIG (reference sequence). Trimming removed 8 bases from V and 10 bases from J; junction bases left unmatched: 9. The CDR3 DNA reads as TGTGCCGGTCGACAGGGGCTGCCCTACACCTTC. It is translated as CAGRQGLPYTF.

This clone has more than one count but fewer than ten. This sequence joins TRBV5-4 and TRBJ1-1; D is unresolved. V was clipped by 0 bases and J by 2 bases, with 5 bases between them. CDR1 is SGHNT, CDR2 YYREEE, per germline (reference sequence). This CDR3 region has 13 residues. CDR3 DNA: TGTGCCAGCAGCTTGGTAGTTAACACTGAAGCTTTCTTT. Its protein is CASSLVVNTEAFF.

Only a few counts were recorded for this clone. The J gene is TRBJ2-4, the V gene TRBV19; D unresolved. There are 11 residues in the CDR3. Trimming cost V 1 base and J 6 bases, with 1 base left between them. In germline, CDR1 is LNHDA, CDR2 SQIVND (reference sequence). CDR3 nucleotides: TGTGCCAGTAGTATAGGAAACATTCAGTACTTC. It specifies CASSIGNIQYF.

This clone was counted only a few times. This chain links TRBV7-9 with TRBJ1-2; D perhaps matches TRBD1 (6 bases). The V gene's germline CDR1 is SEHNR and CDR2 FQNEAQ (reference sequence). This CDR3 has 14 amino acids. The V end was cut by 4 bases, the J end by 8 bases, with 17 bases between. The CDR3 coding sequence is TGTGCCAGCAGCTGGGACTCGACGGGGACAGGCTACACCTTC. Translating gives CASSWDSTGTGYTF.

This clone turned up a few times. V usage is TRBV7-7 and J usage is TRBJ2-1; D might be TRBD1 (5 bases). V was shortened by 5 bases and J by 5 bases, with 10 bases between the two germline ends. Germline V gives CDR1 SSHAT, CDR2 FNYEAQ (reference sequence). This CDR3 is 13 amino acids long. The CDR3 bases are TGTGCCAGCAGCCAGGGATTTCACAATGAGCAGTTCTTC. Its protein is CASSQGFHNEQFF.

This rearrangement joins TRBV9 to TRBJ2-1, with D perhaps TRBD2 (7 bases). Germline V gene sequence: CDR1 SGDLS, CDR2 YYNGEE. The CDR3 is 17 amino acids. Trimming pared 3 bases from V and 2 bases from J, leaving 18 bases between. CDR3 protein: CASSASLGGLPYNEQFF. The CDR3, as DNA: TGTGCCAGCAGCGCTTCCCTGGGGGGGCTGCCCTACAATGAGCAGTTCTTC. Full variable domain (outside the CDR3, taken from reference TRBV9 and TRBJ2-1): DSGVTQTPKHLITATGQRVTLRCSPRSGDLSVYWYQQSLDQGLQFLIQYYNGEERAKGNILERFSAQQFPDLHSELNLSSLELGDSALYFCASSASLGGLPYNEQFFGPGTRLTVL.

This clone appeared a few times. The chain recombines TRBV18 with TRBJ2-3; D is ambiguous. Trimming took 2 bases from V and 6 from J, leaving 6 bases between them. Per the germline V gene, CDR1 is KGHSH and CDR2 is LQKENI. The CDR3 loop spans 12 amino acids. The CDR3 DNA reads as TGTGCCAGCTCACCAGATGGCGATACGCAGTATTTT. Protein product: CASSPDGDTQYF.